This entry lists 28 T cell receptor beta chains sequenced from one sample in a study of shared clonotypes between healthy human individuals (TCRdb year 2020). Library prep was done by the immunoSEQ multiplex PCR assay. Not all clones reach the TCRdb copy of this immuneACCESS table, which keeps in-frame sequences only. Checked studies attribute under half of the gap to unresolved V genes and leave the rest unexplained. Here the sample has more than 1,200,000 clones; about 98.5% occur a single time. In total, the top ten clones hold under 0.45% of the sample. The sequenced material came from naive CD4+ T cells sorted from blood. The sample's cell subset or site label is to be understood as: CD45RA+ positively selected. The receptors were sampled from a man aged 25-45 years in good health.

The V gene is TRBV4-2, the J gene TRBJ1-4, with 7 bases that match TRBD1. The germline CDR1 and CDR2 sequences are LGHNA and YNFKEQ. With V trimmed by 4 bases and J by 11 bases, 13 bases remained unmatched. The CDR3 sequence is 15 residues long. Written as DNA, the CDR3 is TGTGCCAGCAGCCTCAAAGACGGGACAGAAGATAAACTGTTTTTT. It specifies CASSLKDGTEDKLFF.

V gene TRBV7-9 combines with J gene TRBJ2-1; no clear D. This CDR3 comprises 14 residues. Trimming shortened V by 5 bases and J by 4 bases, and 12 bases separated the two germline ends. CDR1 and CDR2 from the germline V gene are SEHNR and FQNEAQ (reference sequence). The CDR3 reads CASSRESDYNEQFF. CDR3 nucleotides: TGTGCCAGCAGCAGAGAATCGGATTACAATGAGCAGTTCTTC.

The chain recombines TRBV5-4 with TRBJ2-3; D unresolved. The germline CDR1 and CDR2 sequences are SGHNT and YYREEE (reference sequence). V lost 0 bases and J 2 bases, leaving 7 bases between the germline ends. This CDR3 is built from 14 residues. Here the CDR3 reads CASSLGQLTDTQYF. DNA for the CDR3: TGTGCCAGCAGCTTGGGGCAGCTCACAGATACGCAGTATTTT. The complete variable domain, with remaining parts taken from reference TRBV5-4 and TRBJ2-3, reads ETGVTQSPTHLIKTRGQQVTLRCSSQSGHNTVSWYQQALGQGPQFIFQYYREEENGRGNFPPRFSGLQFPNYSSELNVNALELDDSALYLCASSLGQLTDTQYFGPGTRLTVL.

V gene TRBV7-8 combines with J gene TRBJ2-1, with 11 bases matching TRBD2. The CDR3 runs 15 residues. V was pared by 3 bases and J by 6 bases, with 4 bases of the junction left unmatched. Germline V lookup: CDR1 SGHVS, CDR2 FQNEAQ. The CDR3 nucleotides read TGTGCCAGCAGCTTCCTTCTAGCGGGAGGCAATGAGCAGTTCTTC. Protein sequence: CASSFLLAGGNEQFF.

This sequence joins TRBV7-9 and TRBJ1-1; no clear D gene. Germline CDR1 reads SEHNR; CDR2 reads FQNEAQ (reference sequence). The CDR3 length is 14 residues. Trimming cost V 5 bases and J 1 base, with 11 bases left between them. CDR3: CASSPHLQNTEAFF. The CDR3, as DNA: TGTGCCAGCAGCCCACATCTGCAGAACACTGAAGCTTTCTTT.

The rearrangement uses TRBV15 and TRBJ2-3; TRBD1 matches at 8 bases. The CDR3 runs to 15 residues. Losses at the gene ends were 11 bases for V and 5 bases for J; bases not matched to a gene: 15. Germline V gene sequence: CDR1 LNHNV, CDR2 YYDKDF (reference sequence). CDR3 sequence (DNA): TGTGCCGTTCAAGGAGGGCAGGGGGCGCGAGATACGCAGTATTTT. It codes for CAVQGGQGARDTQYF.

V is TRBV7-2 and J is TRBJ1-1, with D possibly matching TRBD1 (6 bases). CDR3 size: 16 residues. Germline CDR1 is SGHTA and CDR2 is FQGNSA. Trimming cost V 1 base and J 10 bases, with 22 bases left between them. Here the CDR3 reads CASSLVATDRRGGAFF. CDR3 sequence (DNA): TGTGCCAGCAGCTTAGTCGCCACCGACAGGCGAGGTGGAGCTTTCTTT.

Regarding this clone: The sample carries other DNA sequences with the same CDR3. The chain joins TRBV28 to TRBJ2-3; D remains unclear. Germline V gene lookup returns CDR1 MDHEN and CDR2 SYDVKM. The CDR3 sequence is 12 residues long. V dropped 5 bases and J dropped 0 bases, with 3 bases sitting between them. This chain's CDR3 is CASSRSTDTQYF. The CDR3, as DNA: TGTGCCAGCAGTCGGAGCACAGATACGCAGTATTTT.

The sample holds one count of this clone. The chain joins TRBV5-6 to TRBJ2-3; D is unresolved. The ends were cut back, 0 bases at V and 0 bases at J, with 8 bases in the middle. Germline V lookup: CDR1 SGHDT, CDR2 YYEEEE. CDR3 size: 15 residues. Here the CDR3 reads CASSLDGGSTDTQYF. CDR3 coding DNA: TGTGCCAGCAGCTTGGACGGTGGTAGCACAGATACGCAGTATTTT.

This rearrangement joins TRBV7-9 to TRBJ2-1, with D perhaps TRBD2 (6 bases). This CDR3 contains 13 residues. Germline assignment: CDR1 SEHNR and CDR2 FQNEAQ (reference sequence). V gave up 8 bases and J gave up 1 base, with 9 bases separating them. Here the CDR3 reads CASGRLSYNEQFF. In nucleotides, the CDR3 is TGTGCCAGCGGGAGGCTATCCTACAATGAGCAGTTCTTC.

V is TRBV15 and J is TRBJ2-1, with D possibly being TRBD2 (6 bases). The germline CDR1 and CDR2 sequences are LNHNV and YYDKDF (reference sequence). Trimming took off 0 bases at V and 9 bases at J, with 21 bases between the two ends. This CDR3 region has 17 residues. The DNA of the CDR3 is TGTGCCACCAGCAGAGACCTCTTGGGGGGAGTATCGGCTGAGCAGTTCTTC. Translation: CATSRDLLGGVSAEQFF.

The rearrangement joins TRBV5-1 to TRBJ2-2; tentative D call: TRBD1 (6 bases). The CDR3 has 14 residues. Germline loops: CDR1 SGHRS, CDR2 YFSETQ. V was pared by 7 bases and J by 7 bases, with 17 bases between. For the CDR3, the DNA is TGCGCCAGCTCCCCTGGGGGCCAAGGCGGGGAGCTGTTTTTT. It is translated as CASSPGGQGGELFF. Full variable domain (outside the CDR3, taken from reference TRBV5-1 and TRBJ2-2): KAGVTQTPRYLIKTRGQQVTLSCSPISGHRSVSWYQQTPGQGLQFLFEYFSETQRNKGNFPGRFSGRQFSNSRSEMNVSTLELGDSALYLCASSPGGQGGELFFGEGSRLTVL.

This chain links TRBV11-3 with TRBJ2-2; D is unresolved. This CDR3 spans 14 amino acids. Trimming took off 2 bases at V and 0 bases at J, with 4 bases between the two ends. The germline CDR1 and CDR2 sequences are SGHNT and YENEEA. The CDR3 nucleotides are TGTGCCAGCAGCTTACGGGCGAACACCGGGGAGCTGTTTTTT. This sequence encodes CASSLRANTGELFF.

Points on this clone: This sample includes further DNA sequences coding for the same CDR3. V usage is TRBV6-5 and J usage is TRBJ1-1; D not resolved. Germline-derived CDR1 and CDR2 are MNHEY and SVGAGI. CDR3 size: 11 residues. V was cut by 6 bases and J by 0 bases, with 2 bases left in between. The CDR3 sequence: CASRLNTEAFF. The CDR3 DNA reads TGTGCCAGCAGGCTGAACACTGAAGCTTTCTTT.

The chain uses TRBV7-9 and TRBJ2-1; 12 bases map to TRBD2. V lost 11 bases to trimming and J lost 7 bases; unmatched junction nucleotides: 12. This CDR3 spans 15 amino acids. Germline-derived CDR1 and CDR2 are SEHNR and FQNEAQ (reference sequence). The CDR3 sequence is CALTLAGGPGNEQFF. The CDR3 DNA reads TGTGCCCTTACCCTAGCGGGAGGGCCGGGGAATGAGCAGTTCTTC.

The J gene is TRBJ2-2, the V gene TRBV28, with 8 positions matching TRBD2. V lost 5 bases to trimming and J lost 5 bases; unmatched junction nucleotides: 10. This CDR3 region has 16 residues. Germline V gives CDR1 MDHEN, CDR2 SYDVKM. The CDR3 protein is CASSNPGGGATGELFF. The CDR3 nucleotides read TGTGCCAGCAGTAATCCCGGGGGGGGAGCGACCGGGGAGCTGTTTTTT.

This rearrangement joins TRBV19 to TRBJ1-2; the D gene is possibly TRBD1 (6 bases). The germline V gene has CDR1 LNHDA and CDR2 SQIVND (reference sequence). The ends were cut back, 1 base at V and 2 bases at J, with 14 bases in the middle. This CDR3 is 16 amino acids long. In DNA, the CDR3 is TGTGCCAGTAGTATAGTACTGGTCAGGGGAAACTATGGCTACACCTTC. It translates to CASSIVLVRGNYGYTF.

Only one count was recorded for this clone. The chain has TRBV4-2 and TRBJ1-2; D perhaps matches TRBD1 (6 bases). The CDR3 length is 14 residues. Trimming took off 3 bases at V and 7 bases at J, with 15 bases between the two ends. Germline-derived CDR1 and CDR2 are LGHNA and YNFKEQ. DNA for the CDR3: TGTGCCAGCAGCCATGGACAGAGGGAGTTTGGCTACACCTTC. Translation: CASSHGQREFGYTF.

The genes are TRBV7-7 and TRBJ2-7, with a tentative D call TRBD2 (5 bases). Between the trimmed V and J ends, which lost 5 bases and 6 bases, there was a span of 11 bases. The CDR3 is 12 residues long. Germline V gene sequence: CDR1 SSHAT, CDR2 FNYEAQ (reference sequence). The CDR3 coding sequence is TGTGCCAGCAGCACGGGGTCCGGCGAGCAGTACTTC. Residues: CASSTGSGEQYF.

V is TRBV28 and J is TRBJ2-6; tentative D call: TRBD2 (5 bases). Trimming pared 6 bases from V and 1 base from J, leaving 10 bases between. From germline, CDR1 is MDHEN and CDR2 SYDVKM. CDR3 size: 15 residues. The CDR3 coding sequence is TGTGCCAGCAGCGGACTTCTTTCTGGGGCCAACGTCCTGACTTTC. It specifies CASSGLLSGANVLTF.

Here the CDR3 reads CASAPGLVYGYTF. The CDR3 bases are TGTGCCAGCGCCCCCGGGCTGGTCTATGGCTACACCTTC. J is TRBJ1-2 and V is TRBV19; D unresolved. The CDR3 totals 13 residues. V dropped 9 bases and J dropped 4 bases, with 15 bases sitting between them. CDR1 and CDR2 (germline): LNHDA, SQIVND (reference sequence). Supplemented by reference TRBV19 and TRBJ1-2, the full variable domain reads DGGITQSPKYLFRKEGQNVTLSCEQNLNHDAMYWYRQDPGQGLRLIYYSQIVNDFQKGDIAEGYSVSREKKESFPLTVTSAQKNPTAFYLCASAPGLVYGYTFGSGTRLTVV.

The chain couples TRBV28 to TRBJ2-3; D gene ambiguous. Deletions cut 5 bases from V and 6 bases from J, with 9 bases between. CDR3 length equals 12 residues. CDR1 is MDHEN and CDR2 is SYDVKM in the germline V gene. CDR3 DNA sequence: TGTGCCAGCAGTAACGTTTTGGATACGCAGTATTTT. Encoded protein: CASSNVLDTQYF.

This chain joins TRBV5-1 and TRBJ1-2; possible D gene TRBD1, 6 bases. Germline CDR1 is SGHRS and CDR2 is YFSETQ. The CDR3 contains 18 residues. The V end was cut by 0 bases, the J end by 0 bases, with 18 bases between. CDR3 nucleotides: TGCGCCAGCAGCTTGGCGAATACAGGGTCGGGAGCTAACTATGGCTACACCTTC. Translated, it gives CASSLANTGSGANYGYTF.

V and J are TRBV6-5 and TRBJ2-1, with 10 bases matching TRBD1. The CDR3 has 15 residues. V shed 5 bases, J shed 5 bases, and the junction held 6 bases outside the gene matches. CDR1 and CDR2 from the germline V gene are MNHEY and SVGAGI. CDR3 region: CASSLGQGGNNEQFF. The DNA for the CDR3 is TGTGCCAGCAGTCTCGGACAGGGGGGAAACAATGAGCAGTTCTTC.

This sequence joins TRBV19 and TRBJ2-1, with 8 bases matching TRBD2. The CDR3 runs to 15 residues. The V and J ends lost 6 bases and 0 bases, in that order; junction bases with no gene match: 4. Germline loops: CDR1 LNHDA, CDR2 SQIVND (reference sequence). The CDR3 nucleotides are TGTGCCAGTAGCGAGCGGGGGAGCTCCTACAATGAGCAGTTCTTC. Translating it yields CASSERGSSYNEQFF. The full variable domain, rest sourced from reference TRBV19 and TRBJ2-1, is DGGITQSPKYLFRKEGQNVTLSCEQNLNHDAMYWYRQDPGQGLRLIYYSQIVNDFQKGDIAEGYSVSREKKESFPLTVTSAQKNPTAFYLCASSERGSSYNEQFFGPGTRLTVL.

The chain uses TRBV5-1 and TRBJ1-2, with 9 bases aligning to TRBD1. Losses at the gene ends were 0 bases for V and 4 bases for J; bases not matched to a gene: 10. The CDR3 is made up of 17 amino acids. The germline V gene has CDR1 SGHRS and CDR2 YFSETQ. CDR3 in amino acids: CASSLGSGTGTGYGYTF. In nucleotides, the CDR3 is TGCGCCAGCAGCTTGGGTTCTGGGACAGGGACGGGCTATGGCTACACCTTC. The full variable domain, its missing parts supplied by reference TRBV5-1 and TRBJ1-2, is KAGVTQTPRYLIKTRGQQVTLSCSPISGHRSVSWYQQTPGQGLQFLFEYFSETQRNKGNFPGRFSGRQFSNSRSEMNVSTLELGDSALYLCASSLGSGTGTGYGYTFGSGTRLTVV.

CDR3 in amino acids: CASRFSGRAFGTGELFF. The CDR3 nucleotides are TGTGCCAGCCGGTTTAGCGGGAGGGCGTTTGGGACCGGGGAGCTGTTTTTT. The V gene is TRBV27, the J gene TRBJ2-2, with TRBD2 identical over 11 bases. Germline V lookup: CDR1 MNHEY, CDR2 SMNVEV (reference sequence). This CDR3 is built from 17 residues. After removal of 8 bases from V and 5 bases from J, the junction contained 13 bases not matched to a gene.

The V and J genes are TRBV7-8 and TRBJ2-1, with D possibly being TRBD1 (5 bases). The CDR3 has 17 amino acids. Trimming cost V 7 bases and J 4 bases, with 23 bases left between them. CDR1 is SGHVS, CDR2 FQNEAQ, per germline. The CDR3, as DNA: TGTGCCAGCATAAAGGCTCGTGTAGGCAGGGTATACAATGAGCAGTTCTTC. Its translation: CASIKARVGRVYNEQFF.